This T cell receptor beta chain was identified in a study of Graves' ophthalmopathy and Graves' hyperthyroidism. There are many counts of this clonotype. Its antigen is unknown. Amplification from RNA transcripts yielded the TCR beta CDR3 regions. First-round RT-PCR relied on HTBI primers, and a second-round multiplex PCR came next. Each CDR3 protein gets one entry after TCRdb re-called the multiplex PCR reads with MiXCR. The sample has almost 400,000 distinct CDR3 sequences, approximately 16% seen once. Trimming stripped 2 bases from V and 0 bases from J, with 13 bases between. This CDR3 is 16 amino acids long. Findings of the study overall: Blood also contained most of the expanded thyroid clonotypes above 0.001 frequency.

Excluded: other autoimmune disease, uncontrolled infection, pregnancy or lactation. The origin of this receptor is a woman younger than 35 with Graves' ophthalmopathy. Sequenced sample: peripheral blood. The rearrangement uses TRBV12-3 or TRBV12-4 and TRBJ2-5, with D possibly being TRBD1 (6 bases). The DNA of the CDR3 is TGTGCCAGCAGTTTACGGGCAGGGGATGACCAAGAGACCCAGTACTTC. This codes for CASSLRAGDDQETQYF.